The T cell receptor (beta chain) under discussion was sequenced for a study of T-cell reconstitution after alpha-beta-depleted transplantation in children. This clonotype has a count of ten or more. Its matching antigen is unknown. Broader study findings: At the one-year point after transplant, T-cell counts and TCRbeta diversity were found to come mostly from T cells that had been newly produced. Recipient T cells and thymic progenitors that survived gave rise to the high TCRbeta diversity observed at day 60 in some patients. The study reportedly traced alpha-beta T cells about two months after transplant to several hundred expanded graft clones.

Trimming shortened V by 5 bases and J by 2 bases, and 6 bases separated the two germline ends. The germline V gene has CDR1 LNHDA and CDR2 SQIVND (reference sequence). The CDR3 loop spans 12 amino acids. Unique molecular identifiers tagged the TCRbeta library. TCRdb re-derived calls from the PCR reads in MiXCR, one entry per CDR3 protein. The sample has 400,000 to 550,000 distinct CDR3 sequences, roughly a tenth seen once. This chain joins TRBV19 and TRBJ1-1; D may be TRBD1 (5 bases). The receptor's source is a child aged 2 to 15 with inherited bone marrow failure, due to receive a stem cell transplant. This material consisted of PBMCs, taken before TCRalphabeta/CD19-depleted stem cell transplant. The CDR3 DNA reads TGTGCCAGTAGTCAGGGTAACACTGAAGCTTTCTTT. This encodes CASSQGNTEAFF.